The text below deals with one TCR beta chain. Germline values: CDR1 SGHVS, CDR2 FQNEAQ. The CDR3 covers 16 residues. V shed 0 bases, J shed 5 bases, and the junction held 7 bases outside the gene matches. The data were obtained in a study of blood T cell repertoires in COVID-19. Study in general: Sites across the United States, Italy and Spain contributed samples from acute and convalescent COVID-19. T cells, B-cell-depleted T cells, or PBMCs supplied cDNA or gDNA.

Per the study methods: Amplified reference gene primers provided the basis for estimating nucleated cell counts. Profiling relied on immunoSEQ multiplex PCR, and the TCRdb table lists in-frame clones only, not all of them. From that table come the V and J calls and clone size; the DNA was used to work out D and trimming. The sample records roughly 160,000 clones, roughly 86% being singletons. Followed over time, Seattle patients had been enrolled while infection was active. V usage is TRBV7-8 and J usage is TRBJ2-5, with 9 bases lining up with TRBD2. The receptor comes from a woman aged 80 or over with COVID-19, enrolled during active disease. Sequenced: peripheral blood. This CDR3 reads CASSLAFGLAKETQYF. The CDR3, as DNA: TGTGCCAGCAGCTTAGCATTCGGACTAGCGAAGGAGACCCAGTACTTC. Based on the CDR3 plus reference TRBV7-8 and TRBJ2-5, the full variable domain is GAGVSQSPRYKVAKRGQDVALRCDPISGHVSLFWYQQALGQGPEFLTYFQNEAQLDKSGLPSDRFFAERPEGSVSTLKIQRTQQEDSAVYLCASSLAFGLAKETQYFGPGTRLLVL.